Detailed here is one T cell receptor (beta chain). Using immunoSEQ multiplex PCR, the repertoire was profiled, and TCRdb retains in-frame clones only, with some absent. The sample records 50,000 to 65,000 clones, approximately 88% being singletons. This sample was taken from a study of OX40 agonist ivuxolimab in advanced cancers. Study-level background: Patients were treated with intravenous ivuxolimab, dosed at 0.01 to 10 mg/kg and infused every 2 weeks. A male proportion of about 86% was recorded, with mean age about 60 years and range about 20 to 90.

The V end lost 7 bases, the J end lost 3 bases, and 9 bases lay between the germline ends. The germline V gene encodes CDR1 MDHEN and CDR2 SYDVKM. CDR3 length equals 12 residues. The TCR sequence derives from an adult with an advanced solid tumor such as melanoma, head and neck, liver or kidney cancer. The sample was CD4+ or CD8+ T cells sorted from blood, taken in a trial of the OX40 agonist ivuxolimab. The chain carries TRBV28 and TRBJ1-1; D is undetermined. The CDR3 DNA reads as TGTGCCAGCATTCAGGTGGACACTGAAGCTTTCTTT. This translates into CASIQVDTEAFF.